The text below deals with one T cell receptor (beta chain). Its antigen is unknown. The CDR3 length is 13 residues. The germline CDR1 and CDR2 sequences are ENHRY and SYGVKD. Trimming shortened V by 6 bases and J by 6 bases, and 14 bases separated the two germline ends. The Oncomine TCR Beta short-read assay sequenced DNA from cultured CD4+ T cells. The source of extracted genomic DNA was cultured CD4+ T cells. Each CDR3 protein is one row after TCRdb ran MiXCR on the PCR reads. The sample carries about 22,000 distinct CDR3 sequences, more than 45% recorded once. This sample is part of a study of vaccination and CD4 T cells after COVID-19. Study information: Median draw time for post-COVID samples was about 100 days post-diagnosis (range 35 to 161).

The study's findings and limits: Median SARS-CoV-2-reactive clonotype numbers rose nonsignificantly, 21 to 38.

As to time point: late sampling 161 to 241 days after vaccination in a few convalescent patients. Treatment given: roughly ten-day PBMC culture with coronavirus spike peptide pools or control peptides (ViraFEST assay). Investigators isolated CD4+ T cells by negative selection after roughly 10 days of culture. The clonotype originates from a human donor who had recovered from COVID-19. The rearrangement links TRBV10-3 to TRBJ1-2, with D perhaps matching TRBD1 (5 bases). This sample comprised CD4+ T cells from blood, cultured in vitro, obtained about 7 months after SARS-CoV-2 vaccination. The CDR3 protein is CAIRDNEADGYTF. CDR3 DNA sequence: TGTGCCATCAGGGACAACGAGGCAGATGGCTACACCTTC.